This passage covers 3 T cell receptor beta chains from one sample sequenced in a study of T cell responses to AZD1222 COVID-19 vaccine. The table came from immunoSEQ multiplex PCR; TCRdb's copy has only in-frame clones and leaves some out. This sample has roughly 120,000 clones, with roughly 92% found just once. Source: peripheral blood, taken 28 days after the second AZD1222 dose. The receptors derive from an adult who received the AZD1222 COVID-19 vaccine.

The rearrangement uses TRBV6-6 and TRBJ2-6; D unresolved. Germline lookup yields CDR1 MNHNY and CDR2 SVGAGI (reference sequence). Trimming removed 10 bases from V and 5 bases from J, with 9 bases in between. The CDR3 length is 12 residues. The CDR3 loop is CATRPRANVLTF. The CDR3, as DNA: TGTGCCACGAGACCGCGGGCCAACGTCCTGACTTTC.

CDR3 sequence reads: CASSPYRGNQPQHF. The CDR3 region has the DNA TGTGCCAGCAGCCCATACAGGGGGAATCAGCCCCAGCATTTT. The rearrangement links TRBV2 to TRBJ1-5, with 8 bases fitting TRBD1. Germline trimming cut 6 bases from V and 4 bases from J; bases unmatched to any gene: 5. CDR1 is SNHLY and CDR2 is FYNNEI in the germline V gene. The CDR3 contains 14 residues.

This clone was counted only a few times. The gene calls are TRBV12-3 or TRBV12-4 and TRBJ1-1; the D is unclear. V was cut by 1 base and J by 11 bases, with 14 bases left in between. The CDR3 spans 13 residues. CDR3 in DNA: TGTGCCAGCAGTTTAGTTGAAGGAGGAGAGGCTTTCTTT. It yields the protein CASSLVEGGEAFF.